These 31 T cell receptor beta chains were all obtained from the same sample, sequenced in a study of cytomegalovirus exposure and HLA in healthy donors. In the PCR, 60 Vbeta and 13 Jbeta primers were used. Generated by immunoSEQ multiplex PCR, the TCRdb table keeps only in-frame clones and is missing some. The sample yields more than 110,000 clones, 80% seen once. Sequences were obtained from PBMCs. All receptors derive from a male donor in good health and CMV-seronegative.

In DNA, the CDR3 is TGCGCCAGCGTAACGGAGTTCGGCACTGAAGCTTTCTTT. Protein product: CASVTEFGTEAFF. The chain carries TRBV5-1 and TRBJ1-1; unclear D gene. V lost 7 bases, J lost 4 bases, and 14 bases lay in between. CDR1 SGHRS and CDR2 YFSETQ come from the germline V gene. This CDR3 is 13 amino acids long.

The chain links TRBV4-1 to TRBJ2-6, with 7 bases identical to TRBD2. J lost 0 bases, V lost 1 base, and 6 bases had no gene match. The germline V gene encodes CDR1 MGHRA and CDR2 YSYEKL. The CDR3 spans 18 residues. DNA for the CDR3: TGCGCCAGCAGCCAAGTCCCGGGACTAAGCTCTGGGGCCAACGTCCTGACTTTC. Residues: CASSQVPGLSSGANVLTF.

The chain carries TRBV4-3 and TRBJ2-1; the D gene is possibly TRBD2 (6 bases). This CDR3 spans 15 amino acids. From germline, CDR1 is LGHNA and CDR2 YSLEER. The germline V and J ends were trimmed by 1 base and 3 bases, with 10 bases remaining between them. As DNA, the CDR3 is TGCGCCAGCAGCCAAGTCTTCGGGGGCTACAATGAGCAGTTCTTC. The encoded protein is CASSQVFGGYNEQFF.

This clone has just a few counts. The chain combines TRBV4-1 with TRBJ1-1, with D maybe TRBD1 (5 bases). V lost 1 base and J 1 base, leaving 19 bases between the germline ends. CDR3 length equals 18 residues. Germline V gives CDR1 MGHRA, CDR2 YSYEKL. CDR3: CASSQVGGGRGRNTEAFF. In nucleotides, the CDR3 is TGCGCCAGCAGCCAAGTTGGGGGGGGGAGAGGGAGGAACACTGAAGCTTTCTTT.

The chain employs TRBV6-6 and TRBJ1-1; D is uncertain. Trimming cost V 5 bases and J 4 bases, with 17 bases left between them. The CDR3 runs to 15 residues. Germline V gene sequence: CDR1 MNHNY, CDR2 SVGAGI (reference sequence). The CDR3 reads CASSDEKGWSTEAFF. Written as DNA, the CDR3 is TGTGCCAGCAGTGACGAAAAAGGATGGAGCACTGAAGCTTTCTTT.

V gene TRBV5-1 combines with J gene TRBJ1-1; the match to TRBD1 covers 8 bases. The CDR3 has 16 amino acids. The germline V gene encodes CDR1 SGHRS and CDR2 YFSETQ. V dropped 5 bases and J dropped 9; count of bases not matched to a gene: 18. The CDR3 sequence: CASSVDRERIGAKAFF. DNA of the CDR3: TGCGCCAGCAGTGTGGACAGGGAGCGCATCGGGGCTAAAGCTTTCTTT.

The chain combines TRBV5-8 with TRBJ2-5, with 8 bases matching TRBD1. The germline V gene encodes CDR1 SGHTS and CDR2 YDEGEE. This CDR3 is 16 amino acids long. V lost 2 bases to trimming and J lost 5 bases; unmatched junction nucleotides: 11. The CDR3 sequence is CASSFEAGGLGETQYF. Here the CDR3 DNA reads TGTGCCAGCAGCTTTGAGGCAGGGGGCTTGGGGGAGACCCAGTACTTC.

The CDR3 is CASIRGNQPQHF. DNA for the CDR3: TGTGCCAGCATCCGGGGCAATCAGCCCCAGCATTTT. The rearrangement uses TRBV28 and TRBJ1-5; no definite D call. Germline CDR1 and CDR2: MDHEN and SYDVKM. Trimming shortened V by 7 bases and J by 2 bases, and 6 bases separated the two germline ends. The CDR3 contains 12 residues.

This chain connects TRBV19 to TRBJ1-2, with 8 bases fitting TRBD1. In germline, CDR1 is LNHDA, CDR2 SQIVND (reference sequence). The CDR3 is 14 amino acids. Trimming took 6 bases from V and 0 from J; bases not matched to a gene: 3. CDR3 bases: TGTGCCAGTAGCGGACAGGGTGCTAACTATGGCTACACCTTC. Translated: CASSGQGANYGYTF.

The chain recombines TRBV28 with TRBJ2-2; D perhaps matches TRBD1 (6 bases). The germline gives CDR1 MDHEN, CDR2 SYDVKM. CDR3 length: 16 residues. Trimming shortened V by 2 bases and J by 5 bases, and 15 bases separated the two germline ends. The CDR3 loop is CASSLSDRRFTGELFF. CDR3 in DNA: TGTGCCAGCAGTTTAAGCGACAGGAGGTTTACCGGGGAGCTGTTTTTT.

The rearrangement uses TRBV7-3 and TRBJ1-2; 8 bases fit TRBD1. V trimming: 0 bases; J trimming: 8 bases; junction bases outside the gene matches: 5. There are 14 residues in the CDR3. Per germline, CDR1 SGHTA and CDR2 FQGTGA. CDR3 sequence reads: CASSLTAGGEGYTF. CDR3 nucleotide sequence: TGTGCCAGCAGCTTAACGGCAGGGGGCGAGGGCTACACCTTC.

The chain joins TRBV20-1 to TRBJ2-5, with D hard to call. From germline, CDR1 is DFQATT and CDR2 SNEGSKA (reference sequence). CDR3 size: 11 residues. V lost 6 bases and J lost 4, with 9 bases in between. The CDR3 DNA follows: TGCAGTGCCCAGAGGTTAGAGACCCAGTACTTC. It encodes CSAQRLETQYF.

In this sample, this clone turned up once. V gene TRBV27 combines with J gene TRBJ2-7; 11 bases match TRBD2. Germline loops: CDR1 MNHEY, CDR2 SMNVEV (reference sequence). The CDR3 covers 16 residues. J gave up 6 bases and V 5 bases, and 12 bases lay outside the gene matches. The DNA for the CDR3 is TGTGCCAGCAGTATAATTCTAGCGGGGGGTTCTCGCGAGCAGTACTTC. Translation: CASSIILAGGSREQYF.

V gene TRBV15 combines with J gene TRBJ2-1; 8 bases are a match to TRBD1. The CDR3 loop spans 15 amino acids. The germline V gene encodes CDR1 LNHNV and CDR2 YYDKDF (reference sequence). The J segment lost 6 bases and the V segment lost 3 bases, leaving 7 bases of the junction unmatched. The CDR3 here is CATSRLGDRGNEQFF. CDR3 sequence (DNA): TGTGCCACCAGCAGGCTCGGAGACAGGGGCAATGAGCAGTTCTTC.

This clone was seen more than once but under ten times. The chain joins TRBV19 to TRBJ1-6; D not resolved. This CDR3 spans 14 amino acids. V lost 3 bases, J lost 4 bases, and 7 bases lay in between. Germline-derived CDR1 and CDR2 are LNHDA and SQIVND (reference sequence). The CDR3 coding sequence is TGTGCCAGTAGTATCCGGGAATATAATTCACCCCTCCACTTT. It codes for CASSIREYNSPLHF.

This chain uses TRBV9 with TRBJ1-2; D might be TRBD1 (5 bases). Germline V gives CDR1 SGDLS, CDR2 YYNGEE. The CDR3 is 11 residues long. Trimming removed 6 bases from V and 5 bases from J, with 8 bases in between. CDR3: CASTGQYGYTF. The CDR3 region has the DNA TGTGCCAGCACCGGACAATATGGCTACACCTTC.

The rearrangement uses TRBV10-3 and TRBJ2-1, with D possibly being TRBD1 or TRBD2 (5 bases each). The CDR3 totals 13 residues. Per the germline V gene, CDR1 is ENHRY and CDR2 is SYGVKD. Trimming stripped 10 bases from V and 3 bases from J, with 13 bases between. DNA of the CDR3: TGTGCCACCAGAGGGGCCGACTACAATGAGCAGTTCTTC. It encodes CATRGADYNEQFF.

This clone was counted between two and nine times. Written as DNA, the CDR3 is TGTGCCAGCAGCTCCTCTAGGAACACTGAAGCTTTCTTT. This sequence encodes CASSSSRNTEAFF. V usage is TRBV6-6 and J usage is TRBJ1-1; D not certain. Per the germline V gene, CDR1 is MNHNY and CDR2 is SVGAGI (reference sequence). V lost 6 bases and J lost 1, with 9 bases in between. CDR3 length: 13 amino acids.

V gene TRBV2 combines with J gene TRBJ1-1; 9 bases fit TRBD1. The J segment lost 1 base and the V segment lost 5 bases, leaving 8 bases of the junction unmatched. The CDR3 runs 16 residues. Germline values: CDR1 SNHLY, CDR2 FYNNEI. In DNA, the CDR3 is TGTGCCAGCAGTCGTCCGGGACAGGGTCGGAACACTGAAGCTTTCTTT. Its translation is CASSRPGQGRNTEAFF.

This clone has just a few counts. The V gene is TRBV2, the J gene TRBJ2-1, with a tentative D call TRBD2 (5 bases). V was clipped by 2 bases and J by 2 bases, with 13 bases between them. This CDR3 is built from 16 residues. Germline V CDR1 and CDR2: SNHLY, FYNNEI. CDR3 nucleotides: TGTGCCAGCAGTGAAACCCCCGGGGTGGCCTACAATGAGCAGTTCTTC. Its protein is CASSETPGVAYNEQFF.

CDR3 amino acids: CASSITGNTYNEQFF. CDR3 bases: TGTGCCAGTAGTATCACAGGGAACACCTACAATGAGCAGTTCTTC. The J gene is TRBJ2-1, the V gene TRBV19; perhaps TRBD1 as D (6 bases). CDR3 length: 15 amino acids. Trimming removed 3 bases from V and 2 bases from J, with 11 bases in between. Germline values: CDR1 LNHDA, CDR2 SQIVND (reference sequence).

This chain connects TRBV19 to TRBJ2-7; 8 positions match TRBD1. Per germline, CDR1 LNHDA and CDR2 SQIVND (reference sequence). V shed 1 base and J 8 bases; nucleotides not matched to a gene: 7. CDR3 length: 14 residues. CDR3 DNA sequence: TGTGCCAGTAGTATAGCCAGGGGGCAATCACAGCAGTACTTC. Translation gives CASSIARGQSQQYF.

The chain carries TRBV4-3 and TRBJ1-3; no clear D. The V gene lost 0 bases and the J gene lost 0 bases, with 9 bases spanning the gap. Germline CDR1 LGHNA, CDR2 YSLEER. CDR3 length: 16 residues. The CDR3 loop reads CASSQDGPLSGNTIYF. The CDR3 DNA follows: TGCGCCAGCAGCCAAGATGGGCCTCTCTCTGGAAACACCATATATTTT.

This sequence joins TRBV21-1 and TRBJ1-2; the table's TRBD1 call for D was not verified on the DNA. TRBV21-1 is described as a pseudogene. The CDR3 consists of 17 residues. The CDR3: CASSPPGQKRENYGYTF. The CDR3 DNA follows: TGTGCCAGCAGCCCACCGGGACAAAAAAGAGAAAACTATGGCTACACCTTC.

V is TRBV25-1 and J is TRBJ1-2, with D maybe TRBD1 (5 bases). The CDR3 is made up of 15 amino acids. Germline lookup yields CDR1 MGHDK and CDR2 SYGVNS. V shed 2 bases and J shed 8 bases, with 18 bases lying between them. The CDR3 bases are TGTGCCAGCAGTGAAGTGGGAGGGGAAGGGTCGGGCTACACCTTC. Its translation is CASSEVGGEGSGYTF.

V gene TRBV7-3 combines with J gene TRBJ2-1, with 11 nucleotides matching TRBD2. The J segment lost 4 bases and the V segment lost 5 bases, leaving 10 bases of the junction unmatched. Germline-derived CDR1 and CDR2 are SGHTA and FQGTGA. This CDR3 comprises 17 residues. CDR3 protein: CASSPAPGTSGYNEQFF. The CDR3 DNA follows: TGTGCCAGCAGCCCCGCCCCCGGGACTAGCGGATACAATGAGCAGTTCTTC.

The V call is TRBV7-8, the J call TRBJ2-1; 7 nucleotides line up with TRBD2. CDR1 and CDR2 (germline): SGHVS, FQNEAQ. J gave up 6 bases and V 5 bases, and 7 bases lay outside the gene matches. The CDR3 length is 14 residues. This chain's CDR3 is CASSPGGTINEQFF. The CDR3 region has the DNA TGTGCCAGCAGCCCCGGGGGGACTATCAATGAGCAGTTCTTC.

The CDR3 spells CASSPRGGTEAFF. In DNA, the CDR3 is TGTGCCAGCAGCCCCAGGGGAGGGACTGAAGCTTTCTTT. The chain couples TRBV5-4 to TRBJ1-1, with TRBD1 as a possible D gene (6 bases). The CDR3 consists of 13 residues. Germline CDR1 SGHNT, CDR2 YYREEE (reference sequence). V was pared by 4 bases and J by 5 bases, with 12 bases between.

The rearrangement joins TRBV2 to TRBJ2-3; a possible D gene is TRBD1 (5 bases). The length of the CDR3 is 15 residues. Deletions cut 4 bases from V and 3 bases from J, with 14 bases between. Germline-derived CDR1 and CDR2 are SNHLY and FYNNEI. In nucleotides, the CDR3 is TGTGCCAGCAGTGTAAGGCAGGGTGGAACAGATACGCAGTATTTT. Protein sequence: CASSVRQGGTDTQYF. Combining the CDR3 with reference TRBV2 and TRBJ2-3 gives the whole variable domain EPEVTQTPSHQVTQMGQEVILRCVPISNHLYFYWYRQILGQKVEFLVSFYNNEISEKSEIFDDQFSVERPDGSNFTLKIRSTKLEDSAMYFCASSVRQGGTDTQYFGPGTRLTVL.

The chain employs TRBV27 and TRBJ2-3; D gene ambiguous. The germline gives CDR1 MNHEY, CDR2 SMNVEV (reference sequence). V lost 2 bases to trimming and J lost 3 bases, with 6 bases between them. This CDR3 has 13 residues. CDR3 in amino acids: CASSLGLTDTQYF. DNA of the CDR3: TGTGCCAGCAGTTTAGGGCTAACAGATACGCAGTATTTT.

The chain carries TRBV18 and TRBJ2-5, with D possibly matching TRBD1 (6 bases). Germline V gene sequence: CDR1 KGHSH, CDR2 LQKENI. Trimming shortened V by 3 bases and J by 2 bases, and 10 bases separated the two germline ends. The CDR3 runs to 14 residues. CDR3 sequence reads: CASSPPGDQETQYF. The CDR3, as DNA: TGTGCCAGCTCACCGCCAGGGGATCAAGAGACCCAGTACTTC.